The 7 T cell receptor beta chains below all came from one sample that was sequenced in a study of radiation and T cells in renal cell carcinoma. Time point in this sample: blood 2 weeks post-SBRT. The treatment was: 15 Gy SBRT to primary tumor, nephrectomy 4 weeks later. The repertoire was sequenced with immunoSEQ multiplex PCR; TCRdb's copy has only in-frame clones and lacks some. The sample records just over 150,000 clones, roughly 87% being singletons. The sequencing here drew on blood, taken from a patient whose treatment included radiotherapy and nephrectomy. These receptors all come from a woman aged 45 to 65 with renal cell carcinoma.

The genes are TRBV5-4 and TRBJ2-3, with TRBD1 as a possible D gene (6 bases). CDR1 is SGHNT and CDR2 is YYREEE in the germline V gene (reference sequence). The CDR3 extends over 16 amino acids. Trimming took 4 bases from V and 6 from J, leaving 21 bases between them. CDR3 nucleotide sequence: TGTGCCAGCAGCAGGGACACACCTGAACCCTGGGATACGCAGTATTTT. It specifies CASSRDTPEPWDTQYF.

J is TRBJ2-2 and V is TRBV5-4; possibly TRBD1 for D (6 bases). CDR1 is SGHNT and CDR2 is YYREEE in the germline V gene (reference sequence). CDR3 length: 14 amino acids. The ends were cut back, 4 bases at V and 4 bases at J, with 11 bases in the middle. The CDR3, as DNA: TGTGCCAGCAGCGTGGACAGAGTCACCGGGGAGCTGTTTTTT. Amino acid sequence: CASSVDRVTGELFF.

This clone was found once. This chain connects TRBV19 to TRBJ2-3, with 7 bases lining up with TRBD1. Trimming removed 5 bases from V and 0 bases from J; junction bases left unmatched: 5. This CDR3 is 15 amino acids long. Looked up from germline, CDR1 is LNHDA and CDR2 is SQIVND (reference sequence). As DNA, the CDR3 is TGTGCCAGTAGTGCATGGACAGGTAGCACAGATACGCAGTATTTT. Translation: CASSAWTGSTDTQYF. Combining the CDR3 with reference TRBV19 and TRBJ2-3 gives the whole variable domain DGGITQSPKYLFRKEGQNVTLSCEQNLNHDAMYWYRQDPGQGLRLIYYSQIVNDFQKGDIAEGYSVSREKKESFPLTVTSAQKNPTAFYLCASSAWTGSTDTQYFGPGTRLTVL.

V and J are TRBV5-1 and TRBJ1-1; D is uncertain. The V end lost 5 bases, the J end lost 4 bases, and 21 bases lay between the germline ends. Germline V gene data show CDR1 as SGHRS and CDR2 as YFSETQ. The CDR3 sequence is 16 residues long. Here the CDR3 DNA reads TGCGCCAGCAGTTTCCTCAGTGGTGGGGAGGGCACTGAAGCTTTCTTT. Protein: CASSFLSGGEGTEAFF.

The rearrangement uses TRBV6-5 and TRBJ1-1; 10 nucleotides agree with TRBD1. This CDR3 spans 15 amino acids. Germline V CDR1 and CDR2: MNHEY, SVGAGI. V dropped 6 bases and J dropped 2; count of bases not matched to a gene: 6. The CDR3 DNA sequence: TGTGCCAGCAGGATTGACAGGGGGCCCAACACTGAAGCTTTCTTT. Protein sequence: CASRIDRGPNTEAFF.

The chain carries TRBV5-4 and TRBJ2-7; 8 bases line up with TRBD1. The CDR3 has 15 residues. Trimming at V came to 4 bases and at J to 3 bases, leaving 9 bases not matched to a gene. The germline gives CDR1 SGHNT, CDR2 YYREEE (reference sequence). The CDR3 DNA follows: TGTGCCAGCAGCCTAGGACAGGGAGTATTCTACGAGCAGTACTTC. Translating it yields CASSLGQGVFYEQYF.

This chain uses TRBV4-3 with TRBJ1-2, with D unclear. V shed 0 bases and J shed 6 bases, with 8 bases lying between them. CDR1 is LGHNA and CDR2 is YSLEER in the germline V gene. This CDR3 region has 13 residues. The CDR3 DNA reads TGCGCCAGCAGCCAAGATGCTGGGGATGGCTACACCTTC. Translation gives CASSQDAGDGYTF.